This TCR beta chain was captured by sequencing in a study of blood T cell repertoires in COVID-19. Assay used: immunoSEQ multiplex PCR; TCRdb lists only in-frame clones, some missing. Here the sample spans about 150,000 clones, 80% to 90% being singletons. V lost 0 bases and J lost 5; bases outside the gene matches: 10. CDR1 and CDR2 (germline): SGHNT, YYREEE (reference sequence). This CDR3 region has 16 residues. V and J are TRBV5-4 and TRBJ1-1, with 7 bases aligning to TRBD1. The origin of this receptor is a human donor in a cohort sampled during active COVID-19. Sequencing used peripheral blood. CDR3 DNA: TGTGCCAGCAGCTTGGCCTCAGGGGGGAGACGGACTGAAGCTTTCTTT. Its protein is CASSLASGGRRTEAFF.